This record covers a single T cell receptor (beta chain). What it binds is not known. CDR3 length equals 21 residues. Per germline, CDR1 SGHAT and CDR2 FQDESV (reference sequence). The junction had 21 bases not matched to a gene; V was cut back by 11 bases and J by 0 bases. The data originate from a study of CD8 T cells in ankylosing spondylitis. TCRdb passed the 5' RACE reads through MiXCR, listing each CDR3 protein once. The data hold approximately 150,000 distinct CDR3 sequences, with 17% observed a single time. Study-level findings and limits: Characteristic, it appeared, of ankylosing spondylitis blood was a TCR beta motif of seven or eight highly homologous variants.

The TCR originated in a male donor with ankylosing spondylitis. What was sequenced was blood, either unsorted or a sorted T cell fraction (not recorded which). The chain is built from TRBV11-1 and TRBJ2-1; TRBD2 aligns across 14 bases. CDR3 region: CAYEGLAGETPPPSSYNEQFF. CDR3 DNA sequence: TGTGCCTACGAGGGACTAGCGGGAGAGACGCCCCCCCCGAGCTCCTACAATGAGCAGTTCTTC.